This T cell receptor (beta chain) came from a study of T cell responses to AZD1222 COVID-19 vaccine. A remark on this clone: Its cognate antigen is unknown.

The repertoire was sequenced with immunoSEQ multiplex PCR; TCRdb's copy has only in-frame clones and lacks some. The sample holds some 62,000 clones, roughly three quarters seen once. The germline V gene has CDR1 LNHNV and CDR2 YYDKDF (reference sequence). This CDR3 has 13 amino acids. V was clipped by 3 bases and J by 3 bases, with 5 bases between them. Study conclusions and caveats: Vaccine-associated CD4 TCRs ranged over spike, dominating at 160-218 and 743-854. The peak T cell response came first, and repertoires were sampled only after it. Epitopes outside B.1.351 and B.1.1.7 mutated regions reportedly drew nearly half of spike TCRs.

The chain is built from TRBV15 and TRBJ1-4; D is ambiguous. The material sequenced was peripheral blood, taken on day 0 of AZD1222 vaccination. The TCR sequence derives from an adult in good health. CDR3 loop: CATSSRSNEKLFF. For the CDR3, the DNA is TGTGCCACCAGCAGTAGGTCTAATGAAAAACTGTTTTTT. Looking up the rest from reference TRBV15 and TRBJ1-4 gives the full variable domain: DAMVIQNPRYQVTQFGKPVTLSCSQTLNHNVMYWYQQKSSQAPKLLFHYYDKDFNNEADTPDNFQSRRPNTSFCFLDIRSPGLGDTAMYLCATSSRSNEKLFFGSGTQLSVL.